The sequence of this T cell receptor (beta chain) was determined in a study of blood T cell repertoires in COVID-19. For the study at large: Samples representing acute and convalescent COVID-19 were sourced from the United States, Italy and Spain. PBMCs, B-cell-depleted T cells, or T cells provided the cDNA or gDNA that made up the material.

The table came from immunoSEQ multiplex PCR; TCRdb's copy has only in-frame clones and leaves some out. The sample lists 350,000 to 400,000 clones, 80% to 95% seen once, with 0.8% to 0.9% in the top ten. V was shortened by 0 bases and J by 4 bases, with 9 bases between the two germline ends. Germline CDR1 WSHSY, CDR2 SAAADI. The CDR3 is 14 amino acids. Living in 24 US areas, the participants were between roughly 18 and 89 years of age. Self-reported history from a screening survey and questionnaire set each donor's cohort. The sequence derives from a woman aged 40 to 50 who had been exposed to COVID-19. The chain employs TRBV10-2 and TRBJ1-1; D call uncertain. Sequenced: PBMCs or T cells enriched from blood (not recorded which). CDR3 DNA: TGCGCCAGCAGTGAGTCCCGAGGCTCCACTGAAGCTTTCTTT. Translated, it gives CASSESRGSTEAFF.